The 25 T cell receptor beta chains below were found in one sample sequenced in a study of cytomegalovirus exposure and HLA in healthy donors. Vbeta (60) and Jbeta (13) primers were used in the PCR. This table comes from immunoSEQ multiplex PCR, and its TCRdb copy is limited to in-frame clones, with some not included. Here the sample spans over 100,000 clones, roughly 80% being singletons. The sample was PBMCs. The receptors originated from a man aged 25-40 years in good health and CMV-seronegative.

The chain has TRBV6-8 and TRBJ2-1, with 11 bases fitting TRBD1. Germline-derived CDR1 and CDR2 are MNHGY and SAAAGT. This CDR3 spans 19 amino acids. J was trimmed by 0 bases and V by 4 bases; bases with no gene match: 11. CDR3 DNA: TGTGCCAGCAGTTTCCGGGACAGGGGGTTTATTTTCTCCTACAATGAGCAGTTCTTC. Amino acid sequence: CASSFRDRGFIFSYNEQFF.

The chain is built from TRBV11-3 and TRBJ2-3, with 8 nucleotides matching TRBD1. With V trimmed by 3 bases and J by 5 bases, 4 bases remained unmatched. The V gene's germline CDR1 is SGHNT and CDR2 YENEEA. CDR3 length: 14 residues. CDR3 sequence reads: CASSLTGAGDTQYF. CDR3 nucleotide sequence: TGTGCCAGCAGCTTGACAGGGGCAGGAGATACGCAGTATTTT.

The CDR3 region has the DNA TGTGCCATCAGGGACAGGGGGGGGCTTGACACTGAAGCTTTCTTT. Its translation is CAIRDRGGLDTEAFF. The chain is built from TRBV10-3 and TRBJ1-1; 10 nucleotides agree with TRBD1. CDR1 and CDR2 (germline): ENHRY, SYGVKD. V dropped 6 bases and J dropped 3; count of bases not matched to a gene: 7. This CDR3 has 15 amino acids.

The rearrangement links TRBV5-1 to TRBJ1-1; the match to TRBD1 covers 12 bases. The CDR3 is 15 residues long. In germline, CDR1 is SGHRS, CDR2 YFSETQ. The V segment lost 4 bases and the J segment 2 bases; nucleotides outside the gene matches: 3. CDR3 protein: CASSTGQGANTEAFF. The CDR3 nucleotides read TGCGCCAGCAGCACGGGACAGGGGGCCAACACTGAAGCTTTCTTT.

The J gene is TRBJ2-5, the V gene TRBV7-2, with D maybe TRBD2 (7 bases). The end of the DNA is better explained by TRBJ2-7, so the J call may be wrong. Per the germline V gene, CDR1 is SGHTA and CDR2 is FQGNSA. The CDR3 sequence is 14 residues long. CDR3: CASSLAGGPHEQYF. CDR3 nucleotide sequence: TGTGCCAGCAGCTTAGCGGGGGGGCCCCACGAGCAGTACTTC.

The CDR3 loop is CASSLDRGRAKETQYF. In DNA form, the CDR3 reads TGTGCCAGCAGCTTGGACAGGGGGCGCGCTAAAGAGACCCAGTACTTC. The chain links TRBV5-6 to TRBJ2-5; 9 nucleotides agree with TRBD1. The length of the CDR3 is 16 residues. The germline V gene has CDR1 SGHDT and CDR2 YYEEEE. V trimming: 0 bases; J trimming: 3 bases; junction bases outside the gene matches: 6.

The chain is built from TRBV7-8 and TRBJ2-2, with 7 bases that match TRBD1. This CDR3 region has 15 residues. Germline values: CDR1 SGHVS, CDR2 FQNEAQ. V gave up 5 bases and J gave up 1 base; unmatched junction bases: 4. The CDR3 DNA is TGTGCCAGCAGCCTTCGACAGGGGAACACCGGGGAGCTGTTTTTT. Its protein is CASSLRQGNTGELFF.

This clone has only a few counts. An end of the junction does not agree with germline; a read error may underlie this. J is TRBJ2-6 and V is TRBV7-9, with a tentative D call TRBD1 (5 bases). Germline assignment: CDR1 SEHNR and CDR2 FQNEAQ (reference sequence). The CDR3 covers 17 residues. Here the CDR3 DNA reads TGTGCCAGCAGCACTTGGACACCCTACTCTGGGGCCAACGGCCTGACTTTC. The encoded protein is CASSTWTPYSGANGLTF.

The sample holds one count of this clone. V is TRBV5-1 and J is TRBJ1-1, with 9 bases that match TRBD1. This CDR3 spans 14 amino acids. The germline CDR1 and CDR2 sequences are SGHRS and YFSETQ. With 7 bases clipped from V and 3 bases from J, the junction kept 7 bases outside the gene matches. The CDR3 DNA reads as TGCGCCAGCGGAAGGGGACAGGGAGACACTGAAGCTTTCTTT. Translating gives CASGRGQGDTEAFF.

The rearrangement uses TRBV7-2 and TRBJ2-1; weak D call: TRBD2 (6 bases). Germline loops: CDR1 SGHTA, CDR2 FQGNSA. V gave up 1 base and J gave up 3 bases, with 7 bases separating them. This CDR3 has 14 amino acids. The CDR3 bases are TGTGCCAGCAGCTTAGGGGGGGTCTACAATGAGCAGTTCTTC. Its protein is CASSLGGVYNEQFF. The full variable domain, rest sourced from reference TRBV7-2 and TRBJ2-1, is GAGVSQSPSNKVTEKGKDVELRCDPISGHTALYWYRQSLGQGLEFLIYFQGNSAPDKSGLPSDRFSAERTGGSVSTLTIQRTQQEDSAVYLCASSLGGVYNEQFFGPGTRLTVL.

This clone came up a few times. This chain uses TRBV11-2 with TRBJ2-6; D possibly corresponds to TRBD1 (6 bases). CDR3 size: 15 residues. Germline V CDR1 and CDR2: SGHAT, FQNNGV. Between the trimmed V and J ends, which lost 3 bases and 1 base, there was a span of 7 bases. This CDR3 reads CASSFRGSGANVLTF. The CDR3 DNA sequence: TGTGCCAGCAGCTTCAGGGGATCTGGGGCCAACGTCCTGACTTTC.

This chain links TRBV6-1 with TRBJ1-2, with 8 bases identical to TRBD1. This CDR3 contains 14 residues. Trimming cost V 6 bases and J 2 bases; bases outside gene matches: 5. Germline V gene lookup returns CDR1 MNHNS and CDR2 SASEGT. CDR3 in DNA: TGTGCCAGCAGCCCCCGGACAGGGAACTATGGCTACACCTTC. This codes for CASSPRTGNYGYTF.

This clone was detected only once. The chain recombines TRBV6-7 with TRBJ2-7, with 7 bases matching TRBD1. TRBV6-7 is sorted into the ORF group, with uncertain function. J was trimmed by 2 bases and V by 8 bases; bases with no gene match: 6. The length of the CDR3 is 13 residues. The chain's CDR3 is CASRLDRAYEQYF. In DNA, the CDR3 is TGTGCCAGCCGTTTAGACAGGGCCTACGAGCAGTACTTC.

There are a few counts of this clone. This chain joins TRBV4-1 and TRBJ2-1; TRBD2 aligns across 11 bases. The CDR3 extends over 15 amino acids. V shed 6 bases, J shed 9 bases, and the junction held 10 bases outside the gene matches. Germline V gene lookup returns CDR1 MGHRA and CDR2 YSYEKL. DNA for the CDR3: TGCGCCAGCAGTCCCTTAGCGGGGGGGCAGGGTGAGCAGTTCTTC. Residues: CASSPLAGGQGEQFF.

The chain joins TRBV11-2 to TRBJ1-1, with TRBD1 matching 9 bases. There are 15 residues in the CDR3. J lost 0 bases, V lost 4 bases, and 3 bases had no gene match. CDR1 is SGHAT, CDR2 FQNNGV, per germline. The CDR3 region has the DNA TGTGCCAGCAGCTCCACAGGGGGCTTGAACACTGAAGCTTTCTTT. Translated: CASSSTGGLNTEAFF. The complete variable domain, with remaining parts taken from reference TRBV11-2 and TRBJ1-1, reads EAGVAQSPRYKIIEKRQSVAFWCNPISGHATLYWYQQILGQGPKLLIQFQNNGVVDDSQLPKDRFSAERLKGVDSTLKIQPAKLEDSAVYLCASSSTGGLNTEAFFGQGTRLTVV.

This clone has a handful of counts. The CDR3 protein is CASSERASTDQPQHF. CDR3 bases: TGTGCCAGCAGTGAGCGGGCCAGTACGGATCAGCCCCAGCATTTT. J is TRBJ1-5 and V is TRBV6-1; D unclear. Deletions cut 3 bases from V and 5 bases from J, with 14 bases between. The CDR3 consists of 15 residues. Germline CDR1 MNHNS, CDR2 SASEGT.

The chain uses TRBV19 and TRBJ1-1; 10 bases match TRBD1. CDR3 length equals 14 residues. The germline CDR1 and CDR2 sequences are LNHDA and SQIVND (reference sequence). V trimming: 4 bases; J trimming: 5 bases; junction bases outside the gene matches: 4. CDR3 sequence: CASSTDRGGTEAFF. DNA of the CDR3: TGTGCCAGTAGTACGGACAGGGGGGGAACTGAAGCTTTCTTT.

The rearrangement uses TRBV11-3 and TRBJ2-1, with D perhaps matching TRBD2 (6 bases). Germline-derived CDR1 and CDR2 are SGHNT and YENEEA. V lost 1 base, J lost 7 bases, and 14 bases lay in between. This CDR3 comprises 15 residues. CDR3 sequence (DNA): TGTGCCAGCAGCTTAGCGGGGGATGCGGGTAATGAGCAGTTCTTC. Amino acids: CASSLAGDAGNEQFF. Full variable domain (outside the CDR3, taken from reference TRBV11-3 and TRBJ2-1): EAGVVQSPRYKIIEKKQPVAFWCNPISGHNTLYWYLQNLGQGPELLIRYENEEAVDDSQLPKDRFSAERLKGVDSTLKIQPAELGDSAVYLCASSLAGDAGNEQFFGPGTRLTVL.

This clone appeared a few times. The J gene is TRBJ1-5, the V gene TRBV28, with D perhaps matching TRBD1 (6 bases). The CDR3 consists of 16 residues. Trimming took off 1 base at V and 5 bases at J, with 15 bases between the two ends. The V gene's germline CDR1 is MDHEN and CDR2 SYDVKM. CDR3 DNA sequence: TGTGCCAGCAGTTTATCGACAGGTAGGGGATATCAGCCCCAGCATTTT. Its translation is CASSLSTGRGYQPQHF.

This chain joins TRBV7-2 and TRBJ2-7; D unclear. V was trimmed by 0 bases and J by 7 bases, leaving 13 bases between them. The germline gives CDR1 SGHTA, CDR2 FQGNSA. The CDR3 runs 14 residues. CDR3 bases: TGTGCCAGCAGCTTAGCGGTCCGCGAGTGGGAGCAGTACTTC. This sequence encodes CASSLAVREWEQYF.

V gene TRBV4-1 combines with J gene TRBJ1-1, with TRBD1 matching 7 bases. Per germline, CDR1 MGHRA and CDR2 YSYEKL. This CDR3 has 16 amino acids. The junction had 11 bases not matched to a gene; V was cut back by 6 bases and J by 1 base. The CDR3 nucleotides read TGCGCCAGCAGACCACAGGGACAGAAGAGGAACACTGAAGCTTTCTTT. Its protein is CASRPQGQKRNTEAFF.

The chain employs TRBV10-2 and TRBJ2-3, with TRBD1 identical over 8 bases. Germline loops: CDR1 WSHSY, CDR2 SAAADI. The CDR3 spans 16 residues. The trim removed 0 bases at V and 4 bases at J, leaving 6 bases unmatched. The CDR3 is CASSESRTGFSDTQYF. The DNA for the CDR3 is TGCGCCAGCAGTGAGTCTAGGACAGGGTTTTCAGATACGCAGTATTTT.

The rearrangement uses TRBV5-6 and TRBJ1-6; 9 nucleotides align to TRBD1. The CDR3 length is 15 residues. With 2 bases clipped from V and 5 bases from J, the junction kept 2 bases outside the gene matches. Germline loops: CDR1 SGHDT, CDR2 YYEEEE. The CDR3, as DNA: TGTGCCAGCAGCTTAGGGGACAGGGATAATTCACCCCTCCACTTT. It specifies CASSLGDRDNSPLHF.

The CDR3 region is CASSLGTSGEDTQYF. In nucleotides, the CDR3 is TGTGCCAGCAGCTTGGGGACCAGCGGGGAGGATACGCAGTATTTT. The rearrangement joins TRBV7-9 to TRBJ2-3, with TRBD2 matching 7 bases. Germline CDR1 SEHNR, CDR2 FQNEAQ (reference sequence). Trimming cost V 3 bases and J 6 bases; bases outside gene matches: 9. CDR3 length: 15 amino acids.

This clone was detected a few times. This chain uses TRBV6-1 with TRBJ2-1; 11 bases are shared with TRBD2. The germline CDR1 and CDR2 sequences are MNHNS and SASEGT. The CDR3 consists of 17 residues. V was clipped by 4 bases and J by 3 bases; unmatched bases: 8. CDR3: CASSVELAGGSYNEQFF. The CDR3 DNA reads as TGTGCCAGCAGTGTTGAGCTAGCGGGGGGTAGCTACAATGAGCAGTTCTTC.